These T cell receptor beta chains were read from a single sample in a study of shared T cell receptors in the human thymus. Clones were read by immunoSEQ multiplex PCR, and TCRdb kept only the in-frame ones, dropping some. The sample carries hundreds of thousands of clones, roughly 90% recorded once. These data were also reused for a study on human thymus T cells.

The sequenced sample consisted of thymocytes. The receptors derive from a boy younger than two with a congenital heart defect. The CDR3 runs from the conserved cysteine through the conserved F or W. Each record gives: J gene, clone size, V gene, D gene, CDR3 DNA, CDR3 protein. D genes are given only for firm matches. The listing skips clone size in some rows; elsewhere it reads once, few, many or a size class.

TRBJ2-1 once TRBV7-3 TRBD2 TGTGCCAGCAGCCTACTAGCGGGAGTTCTGGATGAGCAGTTCTTC CASSLLAGVLDEQFF
TRBJ2-7 . TRBV19 . TGTGCCAGTAGTGTTAGGGTAGCGGCGGCCTACGAGCAGTACTTC CASSVRVAAAYEQYF
TRBJ2-7 . TRBV30 TRBD1 TGTGCCTGGGGACAGGGGCCCTCCTACGAGCAGTACTTC CAWGQGPSYEQYF
TRBJ2-5 . TRBV30 . TGTGCCTGGAGCGCCGAGGGGGGCGGGAGAGGAGAGACCCAGTACTTC CAWSAEGGGRGETQYF
TRBJ2-6 . TRBV27 TRBD1 TGTGCCAGCAGAGGGACAGGGGGCGCCGGGGCCAACGTCCTGACTTTC CASRGTGGAGANVLTF
TRBJ1-4 once TRBV6-5 . TGTGCCAGCAGTTACTCAACCGGGGGATCGGAAAAACTGTTTTTT CASSYSTGGSEKLFF
TRBJ1-3 . TRBV18 . TGTGCCAGCTCACCACCTGCAGGTGATGGAAACACCATATATTTT CASSPPAGDGNTIYF
TRBJ1-4 few TRBV5-6 TRBD1 TGTGCCAGCAGCTCGGGACAGCCAGGTGAAAAACTGTTTTTT CASSSGQPGEKLFF
TRBJ2-3 . TRBV6-5 . TGTGCCAGCAGTTACTGGCGGGCTCCCACAGATACGCAGTATTTT CASSYWRAPTDTQYF
TRBJ2-2 . TRBV5-4 TRBD2 TGTGCCAGCAGCCTGGGGGGGGCGAACACCGGGGAGCTGTTTTTT CASSLGGANTGELFF
TRBJ2-7 once TRBV5-4 TRBD1 TGTGCCAGCAGCTCAGCCGGGACAGGGTACGAGCAGTACTTC CASSSAGTGYEQYF
TRBJ2-4 . TRBV23-1 TRBD2 TGCGCCAGCAGTCAATCACTCCAGCTAGCGGGAGGAAAAAACATTCAGTACTTC CASSQSLQLAGGKNIQYF
TRBJ1-2 . TRBV29-1 . TGCAGCGTTGTGTCTCAGGAGGGCTACTATGGCTACACCTTC CSVVSQEGYYGYTF
TRBJ2-7 . TRBV30 TRBD1 TGTGCCTGGAGTCGGGACAGAGCCTACGAGCAGTACTTC CAWSRDRAYEQYF
TRBJ1-1 once TRBV6-5 . TGTGCCAGCAGTTCCCGGACTCTGATGAACACTGAAGCTTTCTTT CASSSRTLMNTEAFF
TRBJ1-2 . TRBV12-2 . TGTGCAAGTCGCCCTAGGGACAGGGGGCGAGGCTACACCTTC CASRPRDRGRGYTF
TRBJ2-3 once TRBV9 TRBD1 TGTGCCAGCAGCGTACAGGGACAGTACACAGATACGCAGTATTTT CASSVQGQYTDTQYF
TRBJ2-3 few TRBV13 TRBD2 TGTGCCAGCAGCGTAGGACTAGCGGGAGGGCATTATACGCAGTATTTT CASSVGLAGGHYTQYF
TRBJ2-7 . TRBV27 . TGTGCCAGCAGTTTTACGGGAGTTAGTTACGAGCAGTACTTC CASSFTGVSYEQYF
TRBJ1-3 few TRBV6-1 TRBD1 TGTGCCAGCAGTGGGACAGGGAGATCTGGAAACACCATATATTTT CASSGTGRSGNTIYF
TRBJ1-2 . TRBV18 TRBD1 TGTGCCAGCTCACCACCGGCAGGGGGACACTATGGCTACACCTTC CASSPPAGGHYGYTF
TRBJ1-2 . TRBV14 TRBD1 TGTGCCAGCAGCAAACGGCCTAAAACAGGGGTTATCTTGAACTATGGCTACACCTTC CASSKRPKTGVILNYGYTF
TRBJ2-3 . TRBV11-2 TRBD1 TGTGCCAGCAGCTTCGACAGGGCAGATACGCAGTATTTT CASSFDRADTQYF
TRBJ1-1 . TRBV25-1 TRBD1 TGTGCCAGCAGTCGACAGGGCACTGAAGCTTTCTTT CASSRQGTEAFF
TRBJ2-7 . TRBV25-1 TRBD2 TGTGCCAGCAGTGTCAGCGGGAGGATCTACGAGCAGTACTTC CASSVSGRIYEQYF
TRBJ2-7 . TRBV19 . TGTGCCACCAGATTACGGGGTAGCTCCTACGAGCAGTACTTC CATRLRGSSYEQYF
TRBJ2-2 . TRBV10-3 . TGTGCCATCAGTGAGTCTGGAGGCGTACTCCCGGGGGAGCTGTTTTTT CAISESGGVLPGELFF
TRBJ2-3 . TRBV7-3 TRBD2 TGTGCCAGCAGGCCCTCTAGCGGGAGTGCAGATACGCAGTATTTT CASRPSSGSADTQYF
TRBJ2-1 . TRBV25-1 TRBD2 TGTGCCAGCAGTGCGGGACTAGCGAGTTACAATGAGCAGTTCTTC CASSAGLASYNEQFF
TRBJ1-2 . TRBV27 . TGTGCCAGCAGTATTACCAGGGATGACTATGGCTACACCTTC CASSITRDDYGYTF
TRBJ2-5 . TRBV9 TRBD1 TGTGCCAGCAGCGGAAGGGACAGGGCCAAAGAGACCCAGTACTTC CASSGRDRAKETQYF
TRBJ2-5 . TRBV10-3 TRBD1 TGTGCCATCAAAGTGACAGGGAAAGAGACCCAGTACTTC CAIKVTGKETQYF
TRBJ2-1 . TRBV4-2 TRBD2 TGTGCCAGCAGCCCGAGGGGGCGGGAGGGCCTTCGAGAGCAGTTCTTC CASSPRGREGLREQFF
TRBJ2-7 once TRBV11-2 . TGTGCCAGCAGCTTAGGCAGGGAGCAGTACTTC CASSLGREQYF
TRBJ2-7 once TRBV4-1 . TGCGCCAGCAGCCAAGGGCAGGGGCCCTCCTACGAGCAGTACTTC CASSQGQGPSYEQYF
TRBJ2-1 . TRBV30 TRBD2 TGTGCCTCGGGACTAGCGGGAGTCTCGAAGTCCTACAATGAGCAGTTCTTC CASGLAGVSKSYNEQFF
TRBJ2-7 . TRBV5-4 . TGTGCCAGCAGCGCGACGGGACTGCACCGGGGGCAGTACTTC CASSATGLHRGQYF
TRBJ2-1 . TRBV2 TRBD2 TGTGCCAGCCTGACCGTGACTAGCGGTGGGGGTGAGCAGTTCTTC CASLTVTSGGGEQFF
TRBJ2-5 . TRBV7-9 . TGTGCCAGCAGCTTAATGGACGGGAGTGGAAAAGAGACCCAGTACTTC CASSLMDGSGKETQYF
TRBJ2-7 . TRBV7-2 TRBD1 TGTGCCAGCAGCACATGGGGACAGCTCCTAAGGGAGCAGTACTTC CASSTWGQLLREQYF
TRBJ1-4 . TRBV4-3 . TGCGCCAGCAGCCAAGATCAGGCAGGGTCCGGTAATGAAAAACTGTTTTTT CASSQDQAGSGNEKLFF
TRBJ1-2 . TRBV29-1 TRBD1 TGCAGCGTTGATGGAGGACAGGGGGTAACGAGCTATGGCTACACCTTC CSVDGGQGVTSYGYTF
TRBJ2-7 once TRBV4-2 . TGTGCCAGCAGCCCGAGGCAGTGCAGCGGTCGTCCGTACTTC CASSPRQCSGRPYF
TRBJ2-7 . TRBV4-3 TRBD2 TGCGCCAGCAGCAAGAGGGTACGACTAGCGGGCCTCTCCTACGAGCAGTACTTC CASSKRVRLAGLSYEQYF
TRBJ1-1 . TRBV25-1 TRBD1 TGTGCCAGCACCCTAATTAGGACAGGGCAGTGTCGTAGCACTGAAGCTTTCTTT CASTLIRTGQCRSTEAFF
TRBJ2-7 . TRBV19 . TGTGCCAGTAGTCCCCGGGACATCCCCTACGAGCAGTACTTC CASSPRDIPYEQYF
TRBJ2-7 once TRBV5-1 TRBD2 TGCGCCAGCAGCCCTAGGACTAGCGGGGACTACGAGCAGTACTTC CASSPRTSGDYEQYF
TRBJ2-2 . TRBV28 TRBD2 TGTGCCAGCAGTCACCCGGCGGTCGAGCGGGAGACCACCGGGGAGCTGTTTTTT CASSHPAVERETTGELFF
TRBJ1-1 . TRBV27 . TGTGCCAGCAGTCTATCCGCCCCCCCCAGGGTCAAAATGAACACTGAAGCTTTCTTT CASSLSAPPRVKMNTEAFF
TRBJ2-1 . TRBV5-1 TRBD1 TGCGCCAGCAGCCCGGGACAGGGGGCGAGGTGTGAGCAGTTCTTC CASSPGQGARCEQFF
TRBJ1-5 . TRBV2 . TGTGCCAGCAGTGGATGCGGGGAAGTTCAGCCCCAGCATTTT CASSGCGEVQPQHF
TRBJ2-5 . TRBV7-8 TRBD1 TGTGCCAGCAGCAGCCCCGGAACAGGGGGCCGGGAGACCCAGTACTTC CASSSPGTGGRETQYF
TRBJ2-5 once TRBV4-1 . TGCGCCAGCAGCCAAGAATTTGTTGGCGGAGTGGTTCGGACCCAGTACTTC CASSQEFVGGVVRTQYF
TRBJ2-1 . TRBV5-1 TRBD2 TGCGCCAGCAGCTTTGGGACTAGCCCTTACAATGAGCAGTTCTTC CASSFGTSPYNEQFF
TRBJ1-1 . TRBV6-7 . TGTGCCAGCAGCGACGGGACTGAAGCTTTCTTT CASSDGTEAFF